This entry concerns a single TCR beta chain. It has no known antigen specificity. Base qualities are not recorded, but no much larger clone differs from it by a single base. Using the deep immunoSEQ assay, TCR CDR3 regions were amplified from genomic DNA by multiplex PCR. Genomic DNA extracted from each cell subset was distributed evenly over all wells of several immunoSEQ 96-well plates, and each plate served as one replicate. For sorted subsets, each replicate PCR was loaded with about 0.2 ug genomic DNA, equivalent to 30,000 to 35,000 T cell genomes. The purified libraries were quantified using a Qubit 3.0 fluorometer, sized with a Bioanalyzer 2100, and then quantified again using the KAPA Library Quantification kit. Every immunoSEQ 96-well plate was sequenced on a separate single-read 150-cycle Illumina NextSeq 550 flow cell. The paper's data handling went like this. Because the immunoSEQ output included only junctional sequences and no quality scores, the filtering could not be the same as the filtering used for full-length reads. Sequences were annotated with PyIR, a Python wrapper for IgBLAST v1.9, using IMGT germline references to assign V/J genes and CDR3. Any read was removed if the V/J assignment was weak (E-value above 1e-6), the CDR3 was missing, or the read contained stop codons, out-of-frame junctions, or ambiguous translated residues. V3J clonotypes were defined by identical inferred V gene, J gene, and CDR3 amino acid sequence. The percentage overlap between two repertoires was calculated by dividing the number of shared unique clonotypes by the size of the smaller repertoire. Richness of each repertoire was evaluated using RTK rarefaction, the Chao1 estimator, and Recon v2.1 estimates of unobserved clonotypes. OLGA was used to compute generation probabilities for all TCRbeta clonotypes that the gDNA method yielded from a few donors. The table comes from immuneACCESS by way of TCRdb, which keeps in-frame sequences with V and J called. Part of the clones is missing from these tables; in studies checked, under half for an unresolved V gene and the rest for unknown reasons. The V and J calls and clone size were taken over from that table, and D and trimming were inferred from the DNA. The sample table holds about 1.5 million clones, of which 96% were seen once. Roughly 1.1% of the sample is in the top ten clones.

V loses 1 base of germline sequence and J loses 3 bases, and the interval between the two ends is 15 bases. The CDR3 numbers 17 residues from cysteine through phenylalanine. Only the CDR3 part of the read is kept: 51 bases, read in frame from the first base. Per the germline V gene, SGHVT is the CDR1 and SQSDAQ is the CDR2. The donors were healthy, HIV-negative adults who had no recently reported acute infections or vaccinations. Only Caucasian adults living in Nashville, Tennessee, USA were represented among the donors. CD4+ T cells were enriched by magnetic negative selection; naive cells were then positively selected on CD45RA, and the negative fraction formed the memory subset. Blood was obtained by leukapheresis, after which PBMCs were separated by Ficoll-Histopaque density gradient centrifugation and cryopreserved in liquid nitrogen vapor phase. Purity and quantity of every magnetically sorted T cell population were checked by analytical flow cytometry. Genomic DNA was isolated from every sorted fraction and measured by UV absorbance on a Nanodrop 2000c.

The data were obtained in a study of shared clonotypes between healthy human individuals (dated by TCRdb to the early 2020s). In terms of the full investigation: A few men and two women, aged 18 to 49 years, made up the cohort. For each donor, CD4 naive and CD4 memory were each run on three plates, CD8 naive on two plates, and CD8 memory on one plate. Blood TCR repertoires of about 5 healthy adults were deeply sequenced to estimate repertoire size and the extent of clonotype sharing between individuals. To increase sequencing depth and limit assay-specific biases, different laboratories used diverse techniques to prepare libraries and sequence TCR repertoires. Leukapheresis yielded between about 0.85 and 9.5 billion PBMCs per donor.

Beyond this particular receptor, the publication reports: Larger estimated clonotype richness was generally found for naive subsets than for memory subsets. Incomplete sequencing was indicated by rarefaction of sorted-subset datasets, despite the large sequencing depth. Across a few donors, approximately 5% of naive CD4, roughly 3.8% of naive CD8, 2.3% of memory CD4, and about 0.44% of memory CD8 clonotypes were shared. Sampling was limited to blood, and TCR repertoires in tissue likely differ from TCR repertoires in blood. Clonotypes shared by all four sorted-subset donors showed higher generation probabilities than non-shared clonotypes. Based on pairwise subsampling, the degree of clonotype sharing among donors was expected to be affected by sequencing depth. The genetic and exposure-history diversity represented was limited by the small number of donors.

This chain is built from TRBV7-4 and TRBJ2-2; the D gene is possibly TRBD1 or TRBD2, with 5 bases matching each. This receptor was obtained from a man under 40 in good health. The sample comprised naive CD4+ T cells sorted from blood. This sample's cell subset or site label indicates: CD45RA+ positively selected. The DNA sequence is TGTGCCAGCAGCTTAGGGCGTCCCAGGGACCACACCGGGGAGCTGTTTTTT. Translated, it reads CASSLGRPRDHTGELFF.